These 8 T cell receptor beta chains originate from one sample sequenced in a study of blood T cell repertoires in COVID-19. Clones were read by immunoSEQ multiplex PCR, and TCRdb kept only the in-frame ones, dropping some. The sample yields 350,000 to 450,000 clones, around 85% seen once. The sequencing sample was made of peripheral blood. The source of these receptors is a young woman with acute or convalescent COVID-19.

The chain has TRBV7-2 and TRBJ2-7; D is possibly TRBD1 (5 bases). The germline V gene has CDR1 SGHTA and CDR2 FQGNSA. The CDR3 covers 14 residues. V was cut by 6 bases and J by 1 base, with 13 bases left in between. CDR3 coding DNA: TGTGCCAGCAGACTGGGGCAGGGATCCTACGAGCAGTACTTC. It specifies CASRLGQGSYEQYF.

This clone is a singleton in its sample. The chain has TRBV5-1 and TRBJ2-2; 7 nucleotides line up with TRBD1. CDR1 and CDR2 (germline): SGHRS, YFSETQ. The CDR3 length is 15 residues. Unmatched junction bases numbered 3, after V lost 4 bases and J lost 0 bases. DNA of the CDR3: TGCGCCAGCAGCGGGCAGGGGGCGAACACCGGGGAGCTGTTTTTT. Protein: CASSGQGANTGELFF.

The chain is built from TRBV7-9 and TRBJ1-5; D is ambiguous. The CDR3 contains 13 residues. The germline V gene has CDR1 SEHNR and CDR2 FQNEAQ (reference sequence). Trimming took 4 bases from V and 6 from J, leaving 10 bases between them. CDR3 residues: CASSSGEGQPQHF. As DNA, the CDR3 is TGTGCCAGCAGCTCGGGCGAGGGTCAGCCCCAGCATTTT.

As for this clone: Other DNA sequences in this sample translate to the same CDR3. The chain has TRBV2 and TRBJ1-1; 7 bases line up with TRBD1. The J segment lost 2 bases and the V segment lost 5 bases, leaving 5 bases of the junction unmatched. Germline values: CDR1 SNHLY, CDR2 FYNNEI. CDR3 length equals 14 residues. CDR3 coding DNA: TGTGCCAGCAGTCGACAGGGCGGAAACACTGAAGCTTTCTTT. It specifies CASSRQGGNTEAFF.

This chain connects TRBV29-1 to TRBJ2-1, with TRBD1 as a possible D gene (5 bases). CDR1 and CDR2 (germline): SQVTM, ANQGSEA. With 6 bases removed from V and 7 bases from J, the gap between germline ends came to 13 bases. The CDR3 has 12 amino acids. Here the CDR3 reads CSVPWGQNEQFF. In nucleotides, the CDR3 is TGCAGCGTGCCCTGGGGCCAGAATGAGCAGTTCTTC.

J is TRBJ1-1 and V is TRBV5-1, with TRBD1 as a possible D gene (5 bases). The CDR3 totals 13 residues. Trimming left V 0 bases short and J 10 bases short, with 13 bases between. Germline V gives CDR1 SGHRS, CDR2 YFSETQ. This CDR3 is CASSLEWGDLAFF. CDR3 DNA sequence: TGCGCCAGCAGCTTGGAATGGGGGGACTTAGCTTTCTTT.

This clone was seen only a few times. V is TRBV7-8 and J is TRBJ1-5; D unresolved. Germline-derived CDR1 and CDR2 are SGHVS and FQNEAQ. V was trimmed by 7 bases and J by 3 bases, leaving 16 bases between them. The CDR3 consists of 15 residues. The CDR3 sequence: CASTHDGQNNQPQHF. The CDR3 region has the DNA TGTGCCAGCACCCACGATGGGCAGAACAATCAGCCCCAGCATTTT.

V gene TRBV7-8 combines with J gene TRBJ1-4, with 12 bases matching TRBD1. The CDR3 has 15 amino acids. J was trimmed by 7 bases and V by 4 bases; bases with no gene match: 4. Germline-derived CDR1 and CDR2 are SGHVS and FQNEAQ. Here the CDR3 reads CASSSGTGGVEKLFF. CDR3 DNA sequence: TGTGCCAGCAGCTCAGGGACAGGGGGCGTTGAAAAACTGTTTTTT.